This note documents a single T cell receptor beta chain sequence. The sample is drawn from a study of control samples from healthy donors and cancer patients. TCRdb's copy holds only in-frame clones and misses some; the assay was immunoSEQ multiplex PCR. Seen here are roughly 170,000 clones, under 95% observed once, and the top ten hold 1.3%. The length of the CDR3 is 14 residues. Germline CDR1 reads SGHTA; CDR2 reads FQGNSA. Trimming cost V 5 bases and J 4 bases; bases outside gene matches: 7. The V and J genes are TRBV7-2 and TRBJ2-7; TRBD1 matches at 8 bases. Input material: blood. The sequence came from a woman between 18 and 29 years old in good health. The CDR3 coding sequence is TGTGCCAGCAGCAAAAGACAGGGGCGGTACGAGCAGTACTTC. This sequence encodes CASSKRQGRYEQYF.